This T cell receptor beta chain was obtained from a study of human T cells and chemical hapten exposure. For the study at large: From small differences in pooled library volume came most of the variation in per-sample TCR yields.

This clonotype was found many times. The target antigen is unknown. The CDR3 is 14 residues long. V dropped 0 bases and J dropped 0 bases, with 4 bases sitting between them. Germline CDR1 is MNHEY and CDR2 is SVGEGT. What the library attached to individual cDNA molecules were unique molecular identifiers. Authors' analysis steps: Sample TCR counts, which ranged from about 20,000 to 750,000, had a median of approximately 100,000. Via MiXCR, TCRdb re-called the 5' RACE reads, giving one row per CDR3 protein. Clone size and V and J calls follow TCRdb, not the original study. The sample contains around 140,000 distinct CDR3 sequences, over 3.5% of which appear only once. Before extraction, the whole blood was not fractionated, and total RNA was taken from it. Study outcomes and limitations: TCRs whose frequency exceeded 1 in 1000 remained the same following DPC sensitization.

This TCR was sampled from a female donor in good health. The chain is built from TRBV6-2 or TRBV6-3 and TRBJ2-3; D is uncertain. This CDR3 is CASSYSDSTDTQYF. The DNA for the CDR3 is TGTGCCAGCAGTTACTCGGACAGCACAGATACGCAGTATTTT.